This T cell receptor beta chain stems from a study of shared clonotypes between healthy human individuals. About this clone: Antigen specificity is unknown.

The study enrolled healthy HIV-negative adults without recent acute infections or vaccinations as donors. Study findings and constraints: Non-shared clonotypes showed lower generation probabilities than clonotypes common to all four donors.

Profiled with immunoSEQ multiplex PCR; TCRdb holds only in-frame clones, not every one. The table lists roughly 1,100,000 clones, 65% to 75% of them singletons. This receptor was identified in a man between 18 and 35 years old in good health. Sequencing was performed on memory CD4+ T cells sorted from blood. Sample subset: CD45RA-negative fraction.

In DNA, the CDR3 is TGTGCCAGCTCACCGCCGGGACAGGGTGTTGGGAAAAACATTCAGTACTTC. This encodes CASSPPGQGVGKNIQYF. J is TRBJ2-4 and V is TRBV18, with TRBD1 matching 9 bases. V shed 3 bases, J shed 4 bases, and the junction held 10 bases outside the gene matches. This CDR3 has 17 amino acids. Looked up from germline, CDR1 is KGHSH and CDR2 is LQKENI.